These T cell receptor beta chains were read from a single sample in a study of human T cells and chemical hapten exposure. Each CDR3 protein is one row after TCRdb ran MiXCR on the RACE reads. In the table there are more than 250,000 distinct CDR3 sequences, about 9% of which are singletons. Sample: whole blood, taken in connection with sensitization to the hapten diphenylcyclopropenone (DPC). These receptors were collected from a woman aged 40 to 50 with alopecia areata. Some clones in this sample may be carry-over from other donors' samples. Each CDR3 is given with its conserved first and last residue. D genes are given only for firm matches. Size is stated for part of the rows, as once, few or many counts, or as a class when the clone is expanded.

TRBJ2-7 few TRBV20-1 NA TGCAGTGCTATACCCCGGGACGTAGACTACGAGCAGTACTTC CSAIPRDVDYEQYF
TRBJ1-5 NA TRBV12-3/TRBV12-4 NA TGTGCCAGCAGTATATTCGGCGGAAATAGCAATCAGCCCCAGCATTTT CASSIFGGNSNQPQHF
TRBJ1-6 few TRBV10-3 NA TGTGCCACGCAATACGTCGCGGGAGATAATTCACCCCTCCACTTT CATQYVAGDNSPLHF
TRBJ2-6 few TRBV7-3 NA TGTGCCAGCAGCTTAAGCTACTCTGGGGCCAACGTCCTGACTTTC CASSLSYSGANVLTF
TRBJ1-2 few TRBV12-3/TRBV12-4 NA TGTGCCAGCAGTTTTAATCCCAGGACGGATGGCTACACCTTC CASSFNPRTDGYTF
TRBJ1-5 few TRBV6-2/TRBV6-3 NA TGTGCCAGCAGTTTTGTGCGGGTGGGCAATCAGCCCCAGCATTTT CASSFVRVGNQPQHF
TRBJ1-1 few TRBV29-1 NA TGCAGCGTTCTCCATGGGGCCGGAACAGTGAACACTGAAGCTTTCTTT CSVLHGAGTVNTEAFF
TRBJ2-7 many TRBV27 TRBD2 TGTGCCAGCAGTTCAGGACTAGCGGGGACCTACGAGCAGTACTTC CASSSGLAGTYEQYF
TRBJ1-5 NA TRBV27 TRBD1 TGTGCCAGCAGTTTACTGGGACAGGGCGGCAATCAGCCCCAGCATTTT CASSLLGQGGNQPQHF
TRBJ1-5 few TRBV5-6 NA TGTGCCAGCAGCTCGCATGAAGGGGGTTTTAGCAATCAGCCCCAGCATTTT CASSSHEGGFSNQPQHF
TRBJ2-1 few TRBV11-2 NA TGTGCCAGCAGCTTAGATCCCTCGGGAGCTAGTGAGCAGTTCTTC CASSLDPSGASEQFF
TRBJ2-6 NA TRBV29-1 NA TGCAGCGCACAGGGTGCCGGGGCCAACGTCCTGACTTTC CSAQGAGANVLTF
TRBJ1-1 NA TRBV12-3/TRBV12-4 TRBD1 TGTGCCAGCAGTTCAGGGGGTGGGGGCTGGGAAGCTTTCTTT CASSSGGGGWEAFF
TRBJ2-2 NA TRBV6-5 NA TGTGCCAGCAGTTACGGGGCCGCGAACACCGGGGAGCTGTTTTTT CASSYGAANTGELFF
TRBJ2-1 many TRBV29-1 TRBD2 TGCAGCGTAGCCCGGGGAGGGCCGGGCAATGAGCAGTTCTTC CSVARGGPGNEQFF
TRBJ2-1 NA TRBV6-5 NA TGTGCCAGCAGTAGGAGGGAGTCCTACAATGAGCAGTTCTTC CASSRRESYNEQFF